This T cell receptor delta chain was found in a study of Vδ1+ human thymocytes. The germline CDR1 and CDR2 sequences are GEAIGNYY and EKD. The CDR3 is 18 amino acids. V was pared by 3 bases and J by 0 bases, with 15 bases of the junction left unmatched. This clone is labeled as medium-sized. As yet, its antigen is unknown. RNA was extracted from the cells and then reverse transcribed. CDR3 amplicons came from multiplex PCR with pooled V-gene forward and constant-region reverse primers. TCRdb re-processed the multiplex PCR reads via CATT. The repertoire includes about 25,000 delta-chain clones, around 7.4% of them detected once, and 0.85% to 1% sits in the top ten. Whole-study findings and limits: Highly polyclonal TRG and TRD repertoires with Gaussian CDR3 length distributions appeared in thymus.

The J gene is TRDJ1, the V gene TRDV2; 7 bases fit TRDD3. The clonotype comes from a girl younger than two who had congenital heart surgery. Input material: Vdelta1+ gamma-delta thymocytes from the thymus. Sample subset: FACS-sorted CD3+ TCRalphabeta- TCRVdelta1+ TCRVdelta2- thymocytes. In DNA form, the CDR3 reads TGTGCCTGTGACTCTCGAGATACTGGGGCCAAGTACACCGATAAACTCATCTTT. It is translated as CACDSRDTGAKYTDKLIF.